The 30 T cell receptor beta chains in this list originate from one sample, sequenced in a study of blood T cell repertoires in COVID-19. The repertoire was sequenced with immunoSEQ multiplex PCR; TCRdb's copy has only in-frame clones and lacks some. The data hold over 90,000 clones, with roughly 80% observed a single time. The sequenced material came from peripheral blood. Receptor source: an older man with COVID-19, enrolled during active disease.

The CDR3 bases are TGTGCCAGCAGTACCGGGTCTATCTCCTACGAGCAGTACTTC. Its translation: CASSTGSISYEQYF. The V gene is TRBV6-2 or TRBV6-3, the J gene TRBJ2-7; the D is unclear. This CDR3 contains 14 residues. Germline-derived CDR1 and CDR2 are MNHEY and SVGEGT. Between the trimmed V and J ends, which lost 5 bases and 0 bases, there was a span of 11 bases.

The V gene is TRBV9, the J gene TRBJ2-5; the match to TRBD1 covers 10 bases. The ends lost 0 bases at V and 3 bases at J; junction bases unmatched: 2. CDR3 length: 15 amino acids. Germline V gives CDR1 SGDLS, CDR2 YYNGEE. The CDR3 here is CASSVAGTGEETQYF. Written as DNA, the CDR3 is TGTGCCAGCAGCGTAGCGGGGACAGGGGAAGAGACCCAGTACTTC.

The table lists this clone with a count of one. CDR3 residues: CATATSGPSYNEQFF. CDR3 coding DNA: TGTGCCACCGCCACGAGCGGTCCTTCCTACAATGAGCAGTTCTTC. The rearrangement uses TRBV24-1 and TRBJ2-1; weak D call: TRBD2 (5 bases). V lost 9 bases to trimming and J lost 1 base, with 15 bases between them. This CDR3 spans 15 amino acids. CDR1 is KGHDR, CDR2 SFDVKD, per germline.

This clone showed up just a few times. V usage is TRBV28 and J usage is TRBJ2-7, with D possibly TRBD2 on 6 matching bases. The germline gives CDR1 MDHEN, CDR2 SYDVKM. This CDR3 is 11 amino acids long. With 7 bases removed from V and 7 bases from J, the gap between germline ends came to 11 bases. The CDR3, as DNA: TGTGCCAGCATCGGGGGAGGAGAGCAGTACTTC. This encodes CASIGGGEQYF.

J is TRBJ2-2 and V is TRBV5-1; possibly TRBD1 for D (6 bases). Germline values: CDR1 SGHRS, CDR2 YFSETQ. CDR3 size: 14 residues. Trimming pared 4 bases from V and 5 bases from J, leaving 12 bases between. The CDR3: CASSRLQGTGELFF. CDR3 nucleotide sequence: TGCGCCAGCAGCAGACTACAGGGAACCGGGGAGCTGTTTTTT. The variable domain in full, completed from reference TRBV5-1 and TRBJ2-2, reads KAGVTQTPRYLIKTRGQQVTLSCSPISGHRSVSWYQQTPGQGLQFLFEYFSETQRNKGNFPGRFSGRQFSNSRSEMNVSTLELGDSALYLCASSRLQGTGELFFGEGSRLTVL.

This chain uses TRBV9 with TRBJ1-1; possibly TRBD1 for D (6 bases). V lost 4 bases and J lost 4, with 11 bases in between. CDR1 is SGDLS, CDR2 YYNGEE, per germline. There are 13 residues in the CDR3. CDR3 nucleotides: TGTGCCAGCAGCATATCACAGGGCACTGAAGCTTTCTTT. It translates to CASSISQGTEAFF.

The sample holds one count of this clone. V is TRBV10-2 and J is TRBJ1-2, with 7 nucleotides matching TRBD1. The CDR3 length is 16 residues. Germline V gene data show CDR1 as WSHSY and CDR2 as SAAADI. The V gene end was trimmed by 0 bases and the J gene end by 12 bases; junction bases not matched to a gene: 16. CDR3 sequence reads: CASSESTDPTGEANTF. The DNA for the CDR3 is TGCGCCAGCAGTGAGTCGACCGATCCCACAGGGGAGGCAAACACCTTC.

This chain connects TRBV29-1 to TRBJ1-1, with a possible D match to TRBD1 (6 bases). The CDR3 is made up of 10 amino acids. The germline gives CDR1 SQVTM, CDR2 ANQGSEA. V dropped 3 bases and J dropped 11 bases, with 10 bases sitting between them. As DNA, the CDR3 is TGCAGCGTTGACAAGGGGGGGGCTTTCTTT. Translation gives CSVDKGGAFF. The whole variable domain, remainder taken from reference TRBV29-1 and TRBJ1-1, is SAVISQKPSRDICQRGTSLTIQCQVDSQVTMMFWYRQQPGQSLTLIATANQGSEATYESGFVIDKFPISRPNLTFSTLTVSNMSPEDSSIYLCSVDKGGAFFGQGTRLTVV.

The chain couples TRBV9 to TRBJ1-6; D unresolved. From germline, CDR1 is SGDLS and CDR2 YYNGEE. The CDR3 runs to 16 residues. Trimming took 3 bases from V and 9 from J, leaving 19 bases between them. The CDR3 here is CASSGPGAGGSSPLHF. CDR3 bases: TGTGCCAGCAGCGGACCGGGCGCTGGCGGGAGTTCACCCCTCCACTTT.

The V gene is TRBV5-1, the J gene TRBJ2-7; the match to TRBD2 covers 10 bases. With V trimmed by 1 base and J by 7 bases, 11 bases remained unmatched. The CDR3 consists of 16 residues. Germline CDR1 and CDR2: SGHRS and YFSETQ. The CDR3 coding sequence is TGCGCCAGCAGCTTGTTGAGTGCTAGCGGGAGTGGTGAGCAGTACTTC. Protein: CASSLLSASGSGEQYF.

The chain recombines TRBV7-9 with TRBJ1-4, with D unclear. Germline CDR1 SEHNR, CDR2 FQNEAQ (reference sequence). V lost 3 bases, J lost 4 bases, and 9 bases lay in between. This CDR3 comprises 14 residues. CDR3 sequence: CASSFAGSNEKLFF. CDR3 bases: TGTGCCAGCAGCTTCGCGGGTAGTAATGAAAAACTGTTTTTT.

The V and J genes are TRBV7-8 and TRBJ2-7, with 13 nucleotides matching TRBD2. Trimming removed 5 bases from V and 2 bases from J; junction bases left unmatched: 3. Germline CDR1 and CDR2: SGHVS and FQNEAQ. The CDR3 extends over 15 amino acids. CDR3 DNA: TGTGCCAGCAGCGTACTAGCGGGGGGGACCTACGAGCAGTACTTC. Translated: CASSVLAGGTYEQYF.

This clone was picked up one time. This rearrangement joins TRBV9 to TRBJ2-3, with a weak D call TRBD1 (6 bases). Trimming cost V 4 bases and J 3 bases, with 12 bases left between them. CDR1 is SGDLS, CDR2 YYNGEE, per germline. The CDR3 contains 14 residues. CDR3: CASSPSTGTDTQYF. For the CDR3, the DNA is TGTGCCAGCAGCCCATCGACAGGAACAGATACGCAGTATTTT.

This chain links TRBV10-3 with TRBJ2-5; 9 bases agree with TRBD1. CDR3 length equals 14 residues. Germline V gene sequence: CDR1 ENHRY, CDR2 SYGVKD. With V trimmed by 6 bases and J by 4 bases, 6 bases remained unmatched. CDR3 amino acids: CAISGQGRGETQYF. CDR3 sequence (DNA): TGTGCCATCAGCGGACAGGGGAGAGGAGAGACCCAGTACTTC.

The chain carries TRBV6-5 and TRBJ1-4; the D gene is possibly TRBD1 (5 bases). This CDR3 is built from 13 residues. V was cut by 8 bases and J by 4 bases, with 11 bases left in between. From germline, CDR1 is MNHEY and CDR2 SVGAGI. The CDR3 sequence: CASLTELNEKLFF. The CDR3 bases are TGTGCCAGCTTGACAGAGCTTAATGAAAAACTGTTTTTT.

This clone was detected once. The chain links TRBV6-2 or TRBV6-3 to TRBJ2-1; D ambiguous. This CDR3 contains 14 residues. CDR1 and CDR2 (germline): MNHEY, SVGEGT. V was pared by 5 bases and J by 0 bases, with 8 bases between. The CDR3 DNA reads TGTGCCAGCAGTCTTGGGCCCTCCTACAATGAGCAGTTCTTC. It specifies CASSLGPSYNEQFF.

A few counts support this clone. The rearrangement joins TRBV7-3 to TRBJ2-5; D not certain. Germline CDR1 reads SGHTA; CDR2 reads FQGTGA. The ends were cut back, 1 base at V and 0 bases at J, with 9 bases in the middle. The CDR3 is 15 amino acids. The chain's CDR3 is CASSLIPGYQETQYF. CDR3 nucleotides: TGTGCCAGCAGCTTAATACCCGGGTACCAAGAGACCCAGTACTTC.

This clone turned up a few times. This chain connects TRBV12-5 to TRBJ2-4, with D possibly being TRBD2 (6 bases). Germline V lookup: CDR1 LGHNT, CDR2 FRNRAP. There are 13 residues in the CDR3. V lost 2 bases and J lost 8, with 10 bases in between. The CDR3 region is CASGLFSGDIQYF. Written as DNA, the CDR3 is TGTGCTAGTGGTTTGTTCTCGGGAGACATTCAGTACTTC.

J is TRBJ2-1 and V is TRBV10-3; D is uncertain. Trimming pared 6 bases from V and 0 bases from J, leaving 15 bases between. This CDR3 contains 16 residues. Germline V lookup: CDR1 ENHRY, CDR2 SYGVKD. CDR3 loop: CAISPSSAASYNEQFF. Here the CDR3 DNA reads TGTGCCATCAGCCCCTCCAGCGCCGCCTCCTACAATGAGCAGTTCTTC.

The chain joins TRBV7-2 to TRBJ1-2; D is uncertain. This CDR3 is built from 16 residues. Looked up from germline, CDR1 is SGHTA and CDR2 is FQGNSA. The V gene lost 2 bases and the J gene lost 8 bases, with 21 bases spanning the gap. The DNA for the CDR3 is TGTGCCAGCAGCTTATCAACGGCAGGCAGAACGGTAGGCTACACCTTC. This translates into CASSLSTAGRTVGYTF.

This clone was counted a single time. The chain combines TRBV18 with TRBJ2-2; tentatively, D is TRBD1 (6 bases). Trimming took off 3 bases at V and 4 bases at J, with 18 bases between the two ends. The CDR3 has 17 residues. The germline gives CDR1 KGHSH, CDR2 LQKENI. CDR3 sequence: CASSPGLWGPGTGELFF. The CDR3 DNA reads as TGTGCCAGCTCACCCGGATTGTGGGGGCCGGGCACCGGGGAGCTGTTTTTT.

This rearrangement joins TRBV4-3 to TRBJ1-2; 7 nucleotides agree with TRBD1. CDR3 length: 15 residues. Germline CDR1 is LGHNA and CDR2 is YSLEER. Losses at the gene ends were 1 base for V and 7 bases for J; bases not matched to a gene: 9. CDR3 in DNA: TGCGCCAGCAGCCAAGTGCGACAGGGTGCGGTTGGCTACACCTTC. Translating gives CASSQVRQGAVGYTF.

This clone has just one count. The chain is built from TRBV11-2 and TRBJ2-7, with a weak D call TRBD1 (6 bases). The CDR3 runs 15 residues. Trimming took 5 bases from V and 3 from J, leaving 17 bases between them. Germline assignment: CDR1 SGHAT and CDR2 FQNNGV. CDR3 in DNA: TGTGCCAGCAGCATCCCGAGAGGGGGTCTCTACGAGCAGTACTTC. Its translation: CASSIPRGGLYEQYF.

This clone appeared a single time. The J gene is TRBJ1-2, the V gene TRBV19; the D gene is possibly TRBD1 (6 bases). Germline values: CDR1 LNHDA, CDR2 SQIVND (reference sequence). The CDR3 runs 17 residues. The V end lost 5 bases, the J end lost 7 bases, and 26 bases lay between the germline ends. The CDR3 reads CASSAAGGGEVGFGYTF. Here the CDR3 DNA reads TGTGCCAGTAGTGCGGCGGGGGGGGGCGAAGTTGGTTTTGGCTACACCTTC.

The CDR3 DNA sequence: TGTGCCAGCTCCGACGGGGACAGGGGAAATTCACCCCTCCACTTT. Translating it yields CASSDGDRGNSPLHF. V gene TRBV18 combines with J gene TRBJ1-6; 10 bases are shared with TRBD1. Germline CDR1 and CDR2: KGHSH and LQKENI. The CDR3 has 15 residues. The V segment lost 6 bases and the J segment 7 bases; nucleotides outside the gene matches: 6.

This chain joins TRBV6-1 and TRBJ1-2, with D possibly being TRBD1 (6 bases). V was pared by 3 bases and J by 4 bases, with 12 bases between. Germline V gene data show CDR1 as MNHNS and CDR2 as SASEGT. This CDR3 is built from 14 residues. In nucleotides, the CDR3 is TGTGCCAGCAGTGACCTTACAGGGTCCTATGGCTACACCTTC. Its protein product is CASSDLTGSYGYTF.

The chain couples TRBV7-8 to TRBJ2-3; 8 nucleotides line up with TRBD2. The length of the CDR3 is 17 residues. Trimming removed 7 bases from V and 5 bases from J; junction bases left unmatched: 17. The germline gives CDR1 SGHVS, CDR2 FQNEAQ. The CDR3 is CASIKGVLGRELDTQYF. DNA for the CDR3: TGTGCCAGCATCAAGGGGGTTCTCGGGAGGGAGCTAGATACGCAGTATTTT.

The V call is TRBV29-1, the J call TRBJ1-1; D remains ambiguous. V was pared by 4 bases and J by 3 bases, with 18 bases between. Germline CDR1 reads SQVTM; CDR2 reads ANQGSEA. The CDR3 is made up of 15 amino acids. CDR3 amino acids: CSVGRSTEIDTEAFF. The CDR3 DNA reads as TGCAGCGTTGGCCGGTCCACGGAGATTGACACTGAAGCTTTCTTT.

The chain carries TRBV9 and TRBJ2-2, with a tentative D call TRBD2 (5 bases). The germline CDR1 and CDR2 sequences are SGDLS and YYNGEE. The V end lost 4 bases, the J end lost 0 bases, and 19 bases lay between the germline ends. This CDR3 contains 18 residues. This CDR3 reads CASSPGVGRFANTGELFF. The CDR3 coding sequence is TGTGCCAGCAGCCCCGGGGTGGGTCGGTTCGCGAACACCGGGGAGCTGTTTTTT.

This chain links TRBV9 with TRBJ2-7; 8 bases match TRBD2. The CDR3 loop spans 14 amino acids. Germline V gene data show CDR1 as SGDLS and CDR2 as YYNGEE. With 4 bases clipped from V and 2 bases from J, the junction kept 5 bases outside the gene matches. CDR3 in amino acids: CASSPRAGAYEQYF. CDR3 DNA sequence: TGTGCCAGCAGCCCCCGAGCGGGAGCCTACGAGCAGTACTTC.